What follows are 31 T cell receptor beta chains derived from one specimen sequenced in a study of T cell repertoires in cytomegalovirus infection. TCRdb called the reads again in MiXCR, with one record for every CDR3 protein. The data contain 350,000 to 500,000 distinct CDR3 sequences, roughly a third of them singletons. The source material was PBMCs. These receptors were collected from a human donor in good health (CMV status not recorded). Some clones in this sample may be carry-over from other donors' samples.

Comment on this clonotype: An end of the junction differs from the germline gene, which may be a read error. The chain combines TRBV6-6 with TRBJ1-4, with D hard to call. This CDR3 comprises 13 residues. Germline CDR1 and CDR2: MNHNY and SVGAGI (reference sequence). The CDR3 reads CASSYLSKERLFF. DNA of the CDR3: TGTGCCAGCAGTTACTTGTCAAAGGAAAGACTGTTTTTT.

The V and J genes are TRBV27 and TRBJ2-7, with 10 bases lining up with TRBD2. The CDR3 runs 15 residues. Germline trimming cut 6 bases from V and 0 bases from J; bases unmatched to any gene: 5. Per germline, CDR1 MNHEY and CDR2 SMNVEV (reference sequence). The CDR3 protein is CASRPGLADSYEQYF. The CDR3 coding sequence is TGTGCCAGCAGGCCCGGACTAGCGGACTCCTACGAGCAGTACTTC.

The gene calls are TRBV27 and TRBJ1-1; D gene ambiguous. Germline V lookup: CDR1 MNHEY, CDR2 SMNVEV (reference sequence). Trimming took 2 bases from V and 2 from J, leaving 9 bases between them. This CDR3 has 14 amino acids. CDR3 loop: CASSLSGKNTEAFF. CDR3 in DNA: TGTGCCAGCAGTTTAAGCGGGAAAAACACTGAAGCTTTCTTT.

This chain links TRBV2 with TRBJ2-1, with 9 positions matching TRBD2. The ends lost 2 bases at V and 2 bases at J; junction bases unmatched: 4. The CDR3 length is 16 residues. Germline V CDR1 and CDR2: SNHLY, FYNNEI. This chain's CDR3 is CASSEMAGGAYNEQFF. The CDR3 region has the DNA TGTGCCAGCAGTGAAATGGCGGGGGGGGCCTACAATGAGCAGTTCTTC.

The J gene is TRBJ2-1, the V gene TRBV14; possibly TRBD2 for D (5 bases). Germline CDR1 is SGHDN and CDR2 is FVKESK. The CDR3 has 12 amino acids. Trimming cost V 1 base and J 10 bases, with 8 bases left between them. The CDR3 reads CASSQAGKEQFF. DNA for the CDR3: TGTGCCAGCAGCCAAGCGGGGAAAGAGCAGTTCTTC.

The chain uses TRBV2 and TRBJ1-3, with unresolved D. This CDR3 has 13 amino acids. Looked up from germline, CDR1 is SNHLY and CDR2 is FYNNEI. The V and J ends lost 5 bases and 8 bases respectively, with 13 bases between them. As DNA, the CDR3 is TGTGCCAGCAGTCCGTCGGGCACTCACACCATATATTTT. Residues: CASSPSGTHTIYF.

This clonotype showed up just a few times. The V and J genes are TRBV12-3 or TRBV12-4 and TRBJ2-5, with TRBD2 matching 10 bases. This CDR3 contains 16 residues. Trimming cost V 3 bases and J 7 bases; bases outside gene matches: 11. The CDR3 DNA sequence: TGTGCCAGCAGTTTTACAACTAGCGGGGCCCCCAGGACCCAGTACTTC. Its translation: CASSFTTSGAPRTQYF.

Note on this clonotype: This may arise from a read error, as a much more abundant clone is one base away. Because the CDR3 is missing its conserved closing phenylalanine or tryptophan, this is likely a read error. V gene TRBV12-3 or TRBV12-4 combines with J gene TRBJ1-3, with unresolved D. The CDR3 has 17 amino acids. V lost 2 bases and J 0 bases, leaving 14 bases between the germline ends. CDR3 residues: CASSLSTAGSSGNTIYL. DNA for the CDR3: TGTGCCAGCAGTTTATCAACCGCAGGATCCTCTGGAAACACCATATATTTG.

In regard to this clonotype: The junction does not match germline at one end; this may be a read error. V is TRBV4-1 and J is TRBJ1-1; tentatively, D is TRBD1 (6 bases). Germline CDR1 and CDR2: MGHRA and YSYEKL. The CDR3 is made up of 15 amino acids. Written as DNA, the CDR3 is TGTGCCAGCAGCCAAGGAGGGACAAAGAACCGAGAAGCTTTCTTT. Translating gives CASSQGGTKNREAFF.

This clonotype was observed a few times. CDR3 amino acids: CASSDSLGGAYEQYF. The CDR3 DNA reads as TGTGCCAGCAGTGATTCTCTTGGGGGGGCCTACGAGCAGTACTTC. The chain couples TRBV25-1 to TRBJ2-7; TRBD2 matches 7 bases. This CDR3 comprises 15 residues. CDR1 MGHDK and CDR2 SYGVNS come from the germline V gene. V was pared by 3 bases and J by 2 bases, with 7 bases of the junction left unmatched.

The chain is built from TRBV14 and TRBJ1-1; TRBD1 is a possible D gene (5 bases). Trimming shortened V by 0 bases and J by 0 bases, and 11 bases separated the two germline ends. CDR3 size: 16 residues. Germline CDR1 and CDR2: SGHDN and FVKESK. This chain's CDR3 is CASSQDWGRVNTEAFF. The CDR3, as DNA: TGTGCCAGCAGCCAAGATTGGGGCAGGGTGAACACTGAAGCTTTCTTT.

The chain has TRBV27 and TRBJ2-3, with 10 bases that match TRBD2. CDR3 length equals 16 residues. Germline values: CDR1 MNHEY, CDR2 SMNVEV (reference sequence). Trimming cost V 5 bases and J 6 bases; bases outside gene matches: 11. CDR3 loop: CASSPLSGGAWDTQYF. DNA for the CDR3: TGTGCCAGCAGTCCTCTAAGCGGGGGGGCCTGGGATACGCAGTATTTT.

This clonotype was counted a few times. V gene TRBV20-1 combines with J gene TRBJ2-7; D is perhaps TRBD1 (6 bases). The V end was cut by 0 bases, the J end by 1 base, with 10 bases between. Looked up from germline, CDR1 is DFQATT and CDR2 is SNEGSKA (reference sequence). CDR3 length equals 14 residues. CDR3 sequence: CSARDTGQSYEQYF. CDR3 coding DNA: TGCAGTGCTAGAGATACTGGACAGTCCTACGAGCAGTACTTC.

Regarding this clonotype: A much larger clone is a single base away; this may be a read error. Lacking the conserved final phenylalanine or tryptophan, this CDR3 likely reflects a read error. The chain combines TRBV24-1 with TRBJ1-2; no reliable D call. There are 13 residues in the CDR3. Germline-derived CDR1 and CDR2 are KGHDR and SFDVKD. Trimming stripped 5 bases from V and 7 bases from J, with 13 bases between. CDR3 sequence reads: CATSGLDSSGYTL. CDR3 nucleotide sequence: TGTGCCACCAGTGGTCTGGACTCTAGTGGCTACACCTTA.

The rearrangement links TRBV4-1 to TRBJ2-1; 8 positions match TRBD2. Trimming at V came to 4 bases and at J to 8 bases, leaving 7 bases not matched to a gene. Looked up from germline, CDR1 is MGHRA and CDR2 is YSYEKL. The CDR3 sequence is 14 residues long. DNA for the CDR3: TGCGCCAGCAGCCTCGGGAGGGCGCCGGATGAGCAGTTCTTC. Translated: CASSLGRAPDEQFF.

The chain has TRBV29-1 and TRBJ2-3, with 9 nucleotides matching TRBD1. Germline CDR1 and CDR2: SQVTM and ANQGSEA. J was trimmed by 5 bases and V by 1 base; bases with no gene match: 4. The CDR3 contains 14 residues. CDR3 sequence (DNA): TGCAGCGTTGAAGTCCACAGGGGGCAAGATACGCAGTATTTT. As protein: CSVEVHRGQDTQYF.

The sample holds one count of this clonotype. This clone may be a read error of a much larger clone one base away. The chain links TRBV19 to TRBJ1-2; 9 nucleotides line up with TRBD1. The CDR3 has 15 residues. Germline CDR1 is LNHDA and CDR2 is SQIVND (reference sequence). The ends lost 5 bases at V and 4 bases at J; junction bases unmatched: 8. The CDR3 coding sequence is TGTGCCAGTAGTGCCTCCGGGACAGGGATCTATGGCTACACCTTC. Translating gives CASSASGTGIYGYTF.

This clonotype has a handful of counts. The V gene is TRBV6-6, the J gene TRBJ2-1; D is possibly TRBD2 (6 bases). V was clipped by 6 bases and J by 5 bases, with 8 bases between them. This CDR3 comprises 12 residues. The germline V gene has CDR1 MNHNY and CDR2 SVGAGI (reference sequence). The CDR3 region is CASSGRNNEQFF. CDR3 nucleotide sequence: TGTGCCAGCAGCGGGAGAAACAATGAGCAGTTCTTC.

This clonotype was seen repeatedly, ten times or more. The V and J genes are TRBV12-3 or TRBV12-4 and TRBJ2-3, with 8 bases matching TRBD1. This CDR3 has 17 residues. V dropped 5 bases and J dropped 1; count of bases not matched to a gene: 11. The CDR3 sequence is CASSTQTGGWGTDTQYF. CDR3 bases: TGTGCCAGCAGTACCCAAACAGGGGGATGGGGCACAGATACGCAGTATTTT.

The CDR3 region has the DNA TGCAGTGCCCGCCGGGACAGCAATTCACCCCTCCACTTT. Translation: CSARRDSNSPLHF. V gene TRBV20-1 combines with J gene TRBJ1-6; 7 bases line up with TRBD1. J lost 7 bases, V lost 6 bases, and 6 bases had no gene match. The V gene's germline CDR1 is DFQATT and CDR2 SNEGSKA (reference sequence). There are 13 residues in the CDR3.

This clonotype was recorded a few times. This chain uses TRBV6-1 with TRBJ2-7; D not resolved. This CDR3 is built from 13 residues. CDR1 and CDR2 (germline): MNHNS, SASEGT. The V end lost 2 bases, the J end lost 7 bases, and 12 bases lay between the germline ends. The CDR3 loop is CASSEYQEWEQYF. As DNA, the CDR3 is TGTGCCAGCAGTGAATACCAGGAATGGGAGCAGTACTTC.

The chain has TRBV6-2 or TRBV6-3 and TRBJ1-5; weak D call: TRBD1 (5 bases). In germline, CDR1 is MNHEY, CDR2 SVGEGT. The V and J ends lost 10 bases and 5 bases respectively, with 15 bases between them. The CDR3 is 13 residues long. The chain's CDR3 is CAIGGEFDQPQHF. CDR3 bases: TGTGCCATCGGGGGTGAATTCGATCAGCCCCAGCATTTT.

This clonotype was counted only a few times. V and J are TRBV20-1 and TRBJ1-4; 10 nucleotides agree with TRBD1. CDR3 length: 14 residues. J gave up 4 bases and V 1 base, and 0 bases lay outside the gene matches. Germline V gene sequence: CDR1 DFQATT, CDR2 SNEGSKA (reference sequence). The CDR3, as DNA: TGCAGTGCTAGAGGGGACAGGGGTAATGAAAAACTGTTTTTT. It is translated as CSARGDRGNEKLFF.

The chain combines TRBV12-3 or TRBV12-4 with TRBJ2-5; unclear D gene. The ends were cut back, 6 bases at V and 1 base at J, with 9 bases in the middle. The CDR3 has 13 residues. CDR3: CASRPPGQETQYF. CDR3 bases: TGTGCCAGCAGACCGCCGGGCCAAGAGACCCAGTACTTC.

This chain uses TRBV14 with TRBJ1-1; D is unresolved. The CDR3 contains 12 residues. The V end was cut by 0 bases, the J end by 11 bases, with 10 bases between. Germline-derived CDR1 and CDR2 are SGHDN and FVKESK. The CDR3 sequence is CASSQDFSYAFF. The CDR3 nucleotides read TGTGCCAGCAGCCAAGATTTTTCTTACGCTTTCTTT.

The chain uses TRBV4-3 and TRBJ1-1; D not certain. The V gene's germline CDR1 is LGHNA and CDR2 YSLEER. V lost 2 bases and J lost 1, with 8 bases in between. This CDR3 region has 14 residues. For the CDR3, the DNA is TGCGCCAGCAGCCAATCGATCGGGAACACTGAAGCTTTCTTT. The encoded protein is CASSQSIGNTEAFF.

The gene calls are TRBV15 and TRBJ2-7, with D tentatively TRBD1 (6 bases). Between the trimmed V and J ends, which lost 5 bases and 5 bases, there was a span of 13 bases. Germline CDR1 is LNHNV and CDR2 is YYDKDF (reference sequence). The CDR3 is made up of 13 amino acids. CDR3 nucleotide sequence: TGTGCCACCAGCGGGGACACATTTGACGAGCAGTACTTC. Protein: CATSGDTFDEQYF.

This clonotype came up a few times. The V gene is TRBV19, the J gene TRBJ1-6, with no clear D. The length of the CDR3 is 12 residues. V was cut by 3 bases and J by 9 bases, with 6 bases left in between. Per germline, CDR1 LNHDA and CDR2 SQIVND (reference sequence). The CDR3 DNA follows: TGTGCCAGTAGTATTTCGGGTTCACCCCTCCACTTT. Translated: CASSISGSPLHF.

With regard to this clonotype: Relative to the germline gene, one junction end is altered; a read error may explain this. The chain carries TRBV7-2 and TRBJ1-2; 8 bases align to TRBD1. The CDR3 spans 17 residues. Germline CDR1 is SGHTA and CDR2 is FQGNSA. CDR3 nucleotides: TGTGCCAGCATCTTAGCGCGTGGAAACAGGGGGAACTATTGCTGCACCTTC. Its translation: CASILARGNRGNYCCTF.

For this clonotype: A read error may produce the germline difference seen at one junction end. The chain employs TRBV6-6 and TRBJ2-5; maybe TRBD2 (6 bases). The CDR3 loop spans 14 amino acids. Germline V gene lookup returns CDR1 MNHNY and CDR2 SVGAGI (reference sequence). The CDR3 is CASRPPGVEETKYF. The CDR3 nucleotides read TGTGCCAGCAGGCCCCCGGGGGTGGAAGAGACCAAGTACTTC.

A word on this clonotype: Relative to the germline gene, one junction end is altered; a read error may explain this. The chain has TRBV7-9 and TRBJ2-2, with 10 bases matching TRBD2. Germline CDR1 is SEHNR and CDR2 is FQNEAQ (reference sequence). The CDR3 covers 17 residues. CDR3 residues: CSRSFSSGGYNTGELFF. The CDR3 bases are TGTTCCAGAAGCTTTTCTAGCGGGGGCTATAACACCGGGGAGCTGTTTTTT.